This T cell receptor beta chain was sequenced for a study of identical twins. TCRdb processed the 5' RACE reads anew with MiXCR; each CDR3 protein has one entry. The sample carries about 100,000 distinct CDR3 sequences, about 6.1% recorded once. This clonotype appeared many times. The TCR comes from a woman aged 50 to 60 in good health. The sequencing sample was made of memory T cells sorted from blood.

Written as DNA, the CDR3 is TGTGCCACCAGTGATCGTGGGGACAGGGCTGAAGCTTTCTTT. Its protein is CATSDRGDRAEAFF. This sequence joins TRBV24-1 and TRBJ1-1, with 9 bases lining up with TRBD1. Germline V gene lookup returns CDR1 KGHDR and CDR2 SFDVKD. The CDR3 totals 14 residues. Unmatched junction bases numbered 4, after V lost 3 bases and J lost 6 bases.